These 23 T cell receptor beta chains came from one sample sequenced in a study of Ad26.COV2.S vaccination and SARS-CoV-2 variants. Libraries were prepared by immunoSEQ multiplex PCR; TCRdb keeps only in-frame clonotypes and omits some of them. The sample yields about 320,000 clones, around four fifths seen once. Treatment defined: around 19 received Ad26.COV2.S at low or high dose, single or two shots; about 5 received placebo; per-sample allocation not given. The study sampled participants on day 63 after the first vaccine or placebo injection. The material sequenced was peripheral blood, taken in a trial of Ad26.COV2.S vaccine versus placebo. These receptors were collected from a person between 18 and 65 years old who received the Ad26.COV2.S COVID-19 vaccine or a placebo.

The CDR3 loop reads CANSEFSATEAFF. The CDR3, as DNA: TGTGCCAACAGCGAATTTTCGGCCACTGAAGCTTTCTTT. J is TRBJ1-1 and V is TRBV2; D call uncertain. V gave up 10 bases and J gave up 4 bases, with 16 bases separating them. This CDR3 has 13 residues. Germline loops: CDR1 SNHLY, CDR2 FYNNEI.

V is TRBV28 and J is TRBJ2-7; 7 nucleotides line up with TRBD1. With 4 bases clipped from V and 2 bases from J, the junction kept 8 bases outside the gene matches. This CDR3 comprises 15 residues. Germline V lookup: CDR1 MDHEN, CDR2 SYDVKM. CDR3 residues: CASSSHDRATYEQYF. DNA for the CDR3: TGTGCCAGCAGTTCCCATGACAGGGCCACCTACGAGCAGTACTTC.

The V gene is TRBV18, the J gene TRBJ1-2; TRBD1 matches at 7 bases. CDR1 KGHSH and CDR2 LQKENI come from the germline V gene. The ends lost 8 bases at V and 2 bases at J; junction bases unmatched: 8. This CDR3 has 14 residues. CDR3: CASQTAQGNYGYTF. The CDR3 DNA sequence: TGTGCCAGCCAAACCGCACAGGGGAACTATGGCTACACCTTC.

The gene calls are TRBV6-2 or TRBV6-3 and TRBJ1-6, with 7 bases that match TRBD1. V trimming: 2 bases; J trimming: 7 bases; junction bases outside the gene matches: 8. Germline V gives CDR1 MNHEY, CDR2 SVGEGT. This CDR3 is built from 16 residues. This chain's CDR3 is CASSYAPGQRNSPLHF. The CDR3 coding sequence is TGTGCCAGCAGTTACGCCCCGGGACAGAGAAATTCACCCCTCCACTTT.

The V and J genes are TRBV6-5 and TRBJ2-5; tentatively, D is TRBD1 (6 bases). The germline CDR1 and CDR2 sequences are MNHEY and SVGAGI. V was trimmed by 5 bases and J by 2 bases, leaving 15 bases between them. The CDR3 has 15 residues. Written as DNA, the CDR3 is TGTGCCAGCAGTACACACCCGGACAGTCAAGAGACCCAGTACTTC. Its protein is CASSTHPDSQETQYF.

The chain recombines TRBV6-2 or TRBV6-3 with TRBJ1-2; D call uncertain. Germline V lookup: CDR1 MNHEY, CDR2 SVGEGT. Trimming shortened V by 0 bases and J by 3 bases, and 8 bases separated the two germline ends. This CDR3 has 14 amino acids. In nucleotides, the CDR3 is TGTGCCAGCAGTTACTCTCCCGGGGACTATGGCTACACCTTC. Its protein is CASSYSPGDYGYTF.

Comments on this clone: The sample holds other DNA sequences that translate to the same CDR3. The chain has TRBV7-9 and TRBJ1-2; D remains unclear. The CDR3 loop spans 12 amino acids. Trimming took off 5 bases at V and 2 bases at J, with 6 bases between the two ends. The germline V gene has CDR1 SEHNR and CDR2 FQNEAQ (reference sequence). This CDR3 reads CASSRENYGYTF. The CDR3 nucleotides are TGTGCCAGCAGCCGGGAGAACTATGGCTACACCTTC.

The table lists this clone with a few counts. The J gene is TRBJ2-3, the V gene TRBV7-3, with D perhaps TRBD2 (5 bases). The CDR3 has 15 amino acids. Looked up from germline, CDR1 is SGHTA and CDR2 is FQGTGA. Trimming took off 0 bases at V and 3 bases at J, with 10 bases between the two ends. The CDR3 protein is CASSLTMRETDTQYF. DNA of the CDR3: TGTGCCAGCAGCTTAACGATGAGGGAGACAGATACGCAGTATTTT.

The chain joins TRBV9 to TRBJ2-2, with D possibly being TRBD2 (5 bases). Trimming removed 4 bases at V and 4 bases at J, with 14 bases between. This CDR3 is 15 amino acids long. The germline gives CDR1 SGDLS, CDR2 YYNGEE. CDR3 residues: CASSPRGLATGELFF. The CDR3, as DNA: TGTGCCAGCAGCCCCAGAGGGCTAGCCACCGGGGAGCTGTTTTTT.

This chain uses TRBV5-1 with TRBJ2-3; 7 bases map to TRBD2. Germline V gene data show CDR1 as SGHRS and CDR2 as YFSETQ. After removal of 1 base from V and 2 bases from J, the junction contained 7 bases not matched to a gene. The CDR3 runs 16 residues. CDR3 DNA: TGCGCCAGCAGCTTGTCGGCCCTAGCGGACACAGATACGCAGTATTTT. Amino acid sequence: CASSLSALADTDTQYF.

The rearrangement uses TRBV7-2 and TRBJ1-1, with D possibly matching TRBD1 (5 bases). V was shortened by 0 bases and J by 4 bases, with 9 bases between the two germline ends. This CDR3 contains 14 residues. The V gene's germline CDR1 is SGHTA and CDR2 FQGNSA. As DNA, the CDR3 is TGTGCCAGCAGCTTAGCAGGGACGGGCACTGAAGCTTTCTTT. This sequence encodes CASSLAGTGTEAFF.

V gene TRBV28 combines with J gene TRBJ2-1; maybe TRBD2 (6 bases). Germline loops: CDR1 MDHEN, CDR2 SYDVKM. CDR3 size: 14 residues. Trimming took off 6 bases at V and 7 bases at J, with 16 bases between the two ends. In DNA, the CDR3 is TGTGCCAGCAGGGCACTAGTTGGGGGGAATGAGCAGTTCTTC. Translated, it gives CASRALVGGNEQFF.

This clone was observed once. The V call is TRBV19, the J call TRBJ2-7; D is unclear. The CDR3 runs 12 residues. Germline CDR1 LNHDA, CDR2 SQIVND (reference sequence). Deletions cut 1 base from V and 2 bases from J, with 3 bases between. The CDR3 region is CASSIGPYEQYF. The CDR3 nucleotides are TGTGCCAGTAGTATAGGCCCCTACGAGCAGTACTTC.

The genes are TRBV27 and TRBJ1-5, with TRBD1 identical over 8 bases. The V gene end was trimmed by 5 bases and the J gene end by 6 bases; junction bases not matched to a gene: 9. Germline lookup yields CDR1 MNHEY and CDR2 SMNVEV (reference sequence). This CDR3 is 15 amino acids long. As DNA, the CDR3 is TGTGCCAGCAGTGCACGGACAGGGATGCGTCAGCCCCAGCATTTT. Its translation is CASSARTGMRQPQHF.

J is TRBJ1-1 and V is TRBV6-5; 9 bases are a match to TRBD1. CDR1 and CDR2 (germline): MNHEY, SVGAGI. V lost 3 bases, J lost 4 bases, and 3 bases stayed unmatched. The CDR3 spans 14 residues. The CDR3 DNA follows: TGTGCCAGCAGTTATTCGGGACAGGGCACTGAAGCTTTCTTT. Protein: CASSYSGQGTEAFF.

The count of this clone is one. Other nucleotide sequences in the sample specify the same CDR3. The CDR3 DNA reads as TGCGCCAGCAGCTTGAGGGGGGGCTCTGGAAACACCATATATTTT. This encodes CASSLRGGSGNTIYF. The chain is built from TRBV5-1 and TRBJ1-3; possible D gene TRBD1, 6 bases. From germline, CDR1 is SGHRS and CDR2 YFSETQ. This CDR3 comprises 15 residues. The ends were cut back, 1 base at V and 0 bases at J, with 8 bases in the middle.

The rearrangement uses TRBV5-1 and TRBJ1-2, with D unclear. The V gene lost 3 bases and the J gene lost 6 bases, with 15 bases spanning the gap. Germline V gene sequence: CDR1 SGHRS, CDR2 YFSETQ. There are 14 residues in the CDR3. CDR3 region: CASSSEDSIDGYTF. CDR3 DNA sequence: TGCGCCAGCAGCTCGGAAGACTCTATAGATGGCTACACCTTC.

The chain couples TRBV4-2 to TRBJ2-3, with 8 bases that match TRBD2. This CDR3 spans 16 amino acids. Per the germline V gene, CDR1 is LGHNA and CDR2 is YNFKEQ. The V gene end was trimmed by 2 bases and the J gene end by 1 base; junction bases not matched to a gene: 5. The CDR3 reads CASSQSLAGGTDTQYF. In nucleotides, the CDR3 is TGTGCCAGCAGCCAATCCCTAGCGGGCGGCACAGATACGCAGTATTTT.

The sample holds a few counts of this clone. The chain carries TRBV2 and TRBJ1-2; a weak D match, TRBD1 (5 bases). Germline loops: CDR1 SNHLY, CDR2 FYNNEI. The V end lost 7 bases, the J end lost 3 bases, and 12 bases lay between the germline ends. This CDR3 spans 13 amino acids. CDR3 in DNA: TGTGCCAGCATTCCGACGGGGGACTATGGCTACACCTTC. Encoded protein: CASIPTGDYGYTF.

CDR3 region: CASSLSSTGSYEQYF. The CDR3 DNA sequence: TGCGCCAGCAGCTTGTCCTCGACAGGGTCCTACGAGCAGTACTTC. The chain joins TRBV5-1 to TRBJ2-7; TRBD1 agrees at 7 bases. This CDR3 spans 15 amino acids. Looked up from germline, CDR1 is SGHRS and CDR2 is YFSETQ. The V segment lost 1 base and the J segment 1 base; nucleotides outside the gene matches: 5.

J is TRBJ1-5 and V is TRBV9; 7 bases agree with TRBD1. After removal of 4 bases from V and 4 bases from J, the junction contained 5 bases not matched to a gene. Germline CDR1 and CDR2: SGDLS and YYNGEE. The CDR3 length is 14 residues. The CDR3 spells CASSKGQSNQPQHF. Here the CDR3 DNA reads TGTGCCAGCAGCAAGGGACAGAGTAATCAGCCCCAGCATTTT.

This chain links TRBV3-1 (or the pseudogene TRBV3-2) with TRBJ1-4, with D perhaps TRBD1 (6 bases). V was clipped by 4 bases and J by 4 bases, with 13 bases between them. CDR3 size: 15 residues. Germline-derived CDR1 and CDR2 are LGHDT and YNNKEL (reference sequence). The CDR3 bases are TGTGCCAGCAGCCCCCATTGGGACAATAATGAAAAACTGTTTTTT. It codes for CASSPHWDNNEKLFF.

V is TRBV28 and J is TRBJ1-6; unclear D gene. V lost 6 bases to trimming and J lost 7 bases, with 13 bases between them. CDR3 length: 14 residues. Germline V gene lookup returns CDR1 MDHEN and CDR2 SYDVKM. CDR3: CASRPPLGNSPLHF. CDR3 bases: TGTGCCAGCAGGCCCCCTTTGGGGAATTCACCCCTCCACTTT.